Below are 14 T cell receptor beta chains sequenced from a single sample in a study of T cell changes during pregnancy in multiple sclerosis. The protocol was immunoSEQ multiplex PCR, while the TCRdb copy is restricted to in-frame clones and leaves out a portion. Of about 52,000 clones listed, around 92% are singletons. The source material was CD4+ T cells from peripheral blood mononuclear cells, sampled in the third trimester of pregnancy. Receptors originate from a female donor with multiple sclerosis, enrolled in a pregnancy study.

DNA of the CDR3: TGTGCCAGCAGCTTAGACAGGGTGTCCTATGGCTACACCTTC. This codes for CASSLDRVSYGYTF. This chain links TRBV7-2 with TRBJ1-2; the D gene is possibly TRBD1 (6 bases). The CDR3 is made up of 14 amino acids. V was pared by 1 base and J by 4 bases, with 10 bases between. Germline CDR1 is SGHTA and CDR2 is FQGNSA.

The J gene is TRBJ2-7, the V gene TRBV19; D is unclear. Germline-derived CDR1 and CDR2 are LNHDA and SQIVND (reference sequence). CDR3 length: 13 amino acids. The germline V and J ends were trimmed by 9 bases and 2 bases, with 14 bases remaining between them. In nucleotides, the CDR3 is TGTGCCAGCGCGAGATCCGGAGCCTACGAGCAGTACTTC. Translating it yields CASARSGAYEQYF.

The rearrangement links TRBV2 to TRBJ1-6, with 8 nucleotides matching TRBD1. Germline values: CDR1 SNHLY, CDR2 FYNNEI. The CDR3 length is 16 residues. After removal of 6 bases from V and 5 bases from J, the junction contained 9 bases not matched to a gene. In DNA, the CDR3 is TGTGCCAGCAGCTGGGACAGGCGGGGAAATAATTCACCCCTCCACTTT. As protein: CASSWDRRGNNSPLHF.

In its sample, this clone was seen once. This sequence joins TRBV6-1 and TRBJ1-6, with TRBD1 identical over 9 bases. The junction had 5 bases not matched to a gene; V was cut back by 6 bases and J by 8 bases. Germline V gene data show CDR1 as MNHNS and CDR2 as SASEGT. The CDR3 sequence is 14 residues long. CDR3 nucleotides: TGTGCCAGCAGCCCGGGACAGGGTTATTCACCCCTCCACTTT. As protein: CASSPGQGYSPLHF.

The chain uses TRBV5-8 and TRBJ2-3, with TRBD2 matching over 8 bases. The ends lost 0 bases at V and 6 bases at J; junction bases unmatched: 3. CDR1 is SGHTS and CDR2 is YDEGEE in the germline V gene. The CDR3 spans 14 residues. The CDR3 DNA follows: TGTGCCAGCAGCTTGGCGGGGGGGGCCGATACGCAGTATTTT. As protein: CASSLAGGADTQYF.

The gene calls are TRBV6-6 and TRBJ1-6; 10 bases line up with TRBD1. Germline V gene lookup returns CDR1 MNHNY and CDR2 SVGAGI (reference sequence). The CDR3 totals 16 residues. J was trimmed by 5 bases and V by 4 bases; bases with no gene match: 5. CDR3 nucleotide sequence: TGTGCCAGCAGTTCCGGACAGGGGGGAAATAATTCACCCCTCCACTTT. Translation: CASSSGQGGNNSPLHF.

The V gene is TRBV7-9, the J gene TRBJ1-1, with D tentatively TRBD1 (6 bases). Germline CDR1 and CDR2: SEHNR and FQNEAQ (reference sequence). CDR3 length: 15 amino acids. Trimming cost V 3 bases and J 1 base, with 12 bases left between them. The CDR3 here is CASSFQGQRNTEAFF. The CDR3 DNA is TGTGCCAGCAGCTTCCAAGGACAGAGGAACACTGAAGCTTTCTTT.

This chain uses TRBV15 with TRBJ1-2, with D maybe TRBD1 (5 bases). This CDR3 contains 16 residues. Germline V gene data show CDR1 as LNHNV and CDR2 as YYDKDF (reference sequence). V lost 0 bases and J 2 bases, leaving 13 bases between the germline ends. CDR3 amino acids: CATSRDRTQGNYGYTF. The CDR3 DNA sequence: TGTGCCACCAGCAGAGATCGTACTCAGGGAAACTATGGCTACACCTTC. Full variable domain (rest looked up from reference TRBV15 and TRBJ1-2): DAMVIQNPRYQVTQFGKPVTLSCSQTLNHNVMYWYQQKSSQAPKLLFHYYDKDFNNEADTPDNFQSRRPNTSFCFLDIRSPGLGDTAMYLCATSRDRTQGNYGYTFGSGTRLTVV.

The DNA of the CDR3 is TGTGCCAGCAGCCGACAGGGTGCAGATACGCAGTATTTT. It yields the protein CASSRQGADTQYF. The chain carries TRBV7-3 and TRBJ2-3, with TRBD1 matching over 7 bases. Trimming at V came to 5 bases and at J to 4 bases, leaving 3 bases not matched to a gene. CDR3 size: 13 residues. Germline-derived CDR1 and CDR2 are SGHTA and FQGTGA.

The V and J genes are TRBV9 and TRBJ2-2, with D maybe TRBD2 (5 bases). The CDR3 covers 14 residues. CDR1 SGDLS and CDR2 YYNGEE come from the germline V gene. Trimming cost V 0 bases and J 4 bases, with 7 bases left between them. The CDR3 DNA reads TGTGCCAGCAGCGTAGGAGGGTCCACCGGGGAGCTGTTTTTT. Its protein is CASSVGGSTGELFF. Together with reference TRBV9 and TRBJ2-2, the CDR3 gives the full variable domain: DSGVTQTPKHLITATGQRVTLRCSPRSGDLSVYWYQQSLDQGLQFLIQYYNGEERAKGNILERFSAQQFPDLHSELNLSSLELGDSALYFCASSVGGSTGELFFGEGSRLTVL.

The V gene is TRBV15, the J gene TRBJ2-2; 9 bases map to TRBD1. Germline values: CDR1 LNHNV, CDR2 YYDKDF (reference sequence). The CDR3 length is 16 residues. With 2 bases clipped from V and 3 bases from J, the junction kept 4 bases outside the gene matches. The CDR3 bases are TGTGCCACCAGCAGATTACAGGGGGCGGACACCGGGGAGCTGTTTTTT. As protein: CATSRLQGADTGELFF.

V usage is TRBV30 and J usage is TRBJ1-2; TRBD1 is a possible D gene (5 bases). CDR1 is GTSNPN, CDR2 SVGIG, per germline (reference sequence). The germline V and J ends were trimmed by 4 bases and 4 bases, with 13 bases remaining between them. The CDR3 loop spans 13 amino acids. Here the CDR3 reads CAWTPSGAYGYTF. The CDR3, as DNA: TGTGCCTGGACCCCGAGTGGGGCCTATGGCTACACCTTC.

CDR3 sequence: CASSATSAKDTQYF. The CDR3 DNA follows: TGTGCCAGCAGTGCCACTAGCGCCAAAGATACGCAGTATTTT. V is TRBV2 and J is TRBJ2-3, with 7 bases that match TRBD2. The length of the CDR3 is 14 residues. Per germline, CDR1 SNHLY and CDR2 FYNNEI. J gave up 5 bases and V 4 bases, and 6 bases lay outside the gene matches. Full variable domain (remainder filled in from reference TRBV2 and TRBJ2-3): EPEVTQTPSHQVTQMGQEVILRCVPISNHLYFYWYRQILGQKVEFLVSFYNNEISEKSEIFDDQFSVERPDGSNFTLKIRSTKLEDSAMYFCASSATSAKDTQYFGPGTRLTVL.

The chain is built from TRBV5-4 and TRBJ2-3; D is possibly TRBD1 (6 bases). The CDR3 covers 14 residues. V lost 4 bases and J 6 bases, leaving 15 bases between the germline ends. CDR1 is SGHNT and CDR2 is YYREEE in the germline V gene (reference sequence). This chain's CDR3 is CASSPDRRADTQYF. CDR3 sequence (DNA): TGTGCCAGCAGCCCCGACAGGAGAGCTGATACGCAGTATTTT.